Listed below are T cell receptor beta chains from one sample, sequenced in a study of T cells in Graves' hyperthyroidism and ophthalmopathy. MiXCR, applied by TCRdb to the multiplex PCR reads, yields one record per CDR3 protein. This table holds roughly 660,000 distinct CDR3 sequences, approximately 15% found once. Sequenced: blood. Receptors were obtained from a man in his forties or fifties with Graves' hyperthyroidism. Both conserved end residues are part of each CDR3. A D gene is named only where the DNA matches it firmly. Clone size is shown for a subset of rows, as once, few, many or a class of expanded clone.

TRBJ1-2	TRBV3-1	many	TRBD1	CASSQPGQGYGYTF	TGTGCCAGCAGCCAACCGGGACAGGGTTATGGCTACACCTTC
TRBJ2-7	TRBV18	-	TRBD1	CASSRTGQGEGEQYF	TGTGCCAGCTCCCGGACGGGACAGGGGGAAGGCGAGCAGTACTTC
TRBJ2-1	TRBV10-3	-	-	CAISVEPGRYNEQFF	TGTGCCATCAGTGTGGAACCCGGGCGGTACAATGAGCAGTTCTTC
TRBJ2-1	TRBV7-9	-	-	CASGLALYNEQFF	TGTGCCAGCGGCTTAGCTCTATACAATGAGCAGTTCTTC
TRBJ2-1	TRBV11-2	-	TRBD2	CASSLNAGTSGNEQFF	TGTGCCAGCAGCTTAAACGCCGGGACTAGCGGTAATGAGCAGTTCTTC
TRBJ2-5	TRBV7-8	many	-	CASSLKGSWLLGETQYF	TGTGCCAGCAGCTTAAAGGGTTCGTGGCTTTTAGGAGAGACCCAGTACTTC
TRBJ1-2	TRBV30	-	-	CAEKRGGYTF	TGTGCCGAGAAAAGGGGTGGCTACACCTTC
TRBJ2-2	TRBV7-9	many	TRBD1	CASSPGQGYTGELFF	TGTGCCAGCAGCCCGGGACAGGGTTACACCGGGGAGCTGTTTTTT
TRBJ1-2	TRBV11-1	many	TRBD1	CASSVTTGDYGYTF	TGTGCCAGCAGCGTAACTACAGGGGACTATGGCTACACCTTC
TRBJ2-5	TRBV9	-	-	CASSERAGTTQETQYF	TGTGCCAGCAGCGAGAGGGCCGGCACTACCCAAGAGACCCAGTACTTC
TRBJ2-4	TRBV2	many	-	CASSEGPKNIQYF	TGTGCCAGCAGTGAGGGACCTAAAAACATTCAGTACTTC
TRBJ2-1	TRBV7-2	many	-	CASSLGRVTYNEQFF	TGTGCCAGCAGCTTAGGGCGGGTTACTTACAATGAGCAGTTCTTC
TRBJ2-2	TRBV6-5	many	TRBD2	CASSFLAAFPNTGELFF	TGTGCCAGCAGTTTCCTAGCGGCTTTCCCGAACACCGGGGAGCTGTTTTTT
TRBJ1-5	TRBV2	many	-	CASSDSLGGNQPQHF	TGTGCCAGCAGTGATTCGTTAGGGGGAAATCAGCCCCAGCATTTT
TRBJ2-5	TRBV19	-	TRBD2	CASSSRTSGRVETQYF	TGTGCCAGTAGTTCTCGGACTAGCGGGAGAGTAGAGACCCAGTACTTC
TRBJ1-2	TRBV28	many	-	CASSLRTPYYGYTF	TGTGCCAGCAGTTTACGGACGCCGTACTATGGCTACACCTTC
TRBJ2-1	TRBV2	many	TRBD1	CASSGDRASNEQFF	TGTGCCAGCAGTGGGGACAGGGCTAGCAATGAGCAGTTCTTC
TRBJ1-2	TRBV6-5	many	TRBD1	CASSYSTGGNYGYTF	TGTGCCAGCAGTTACTCGACAGGGGGAAACTATGGCTACACCTTC
TRBJ2-3	TRBV20-1	-	TRBD2	CSAAGTSGSSADTQYF	TGCAGTGCTGCCGGGACTAGCGGGAGTAGTGCAGATACGCAGTATTTT
TRBJ2-2	TRBV12-3/TRBV12-4	many	TRBD1	CASSPGQAAGELFF	TGTGCCAGCAGTCCCGGACAGGCAGCCGGGGAGCTGTTTTTT
TRBJ2-3	TRBV30	-	TRBD2	CAWSYAGGQDTQYF	TGTGCCTGGAGTTATGCGGGAGGGCAAGATACGCAGTATTTT
TRBJ2-7	TRBV10-1	-	-	CASSESTAQGPYEQYF	TGCGCCAGCAGTGAGTCGACGGCCCAAGGACCCTACGAGCAGTACTTC
TRBJ2-3	TRBV20-1	many	TRBD2	CSATNLAGPSTDTQYF	TGCAGTGCCACCAATTTAGCGGGACCTAGCACAGATACGCAGTATTTT
TRBJ1-2	TRBV20-1	-	-	CSAALLNSYGYTF	TGCAGTGCGGCCCTCCTTAACAGCTATGGCTACACCTTC
TRBJ1-1	TRBV20-1	-	TRBD1	CSAKWRDRGLYTEAFF	TGCAGTGCTAAATGGCGGGACAGGGGGCTGTACACTGAAGCTTTCTTT
TRBJ2-1	TRBV19	few	TRBD2	CASSPTGLAGGHYEQFF	TGTGCCAGTAGTCCCACAGGACTAGCGGGAGGCCATTATGAGCAGTTCTTC
TRBJ1-2	TRBV3-1	many	-	CASSQGTANYGYTF	TGTGCCAGCAGCCAGGGCACAGCCAACTATGGCTACACCTTC
TRBJ2-3	TRBV7-9	few	-	CASSLALVGTDTQYF	TGTGCCAGCAGCTTAGCGCTCGTGGGAACAGATACGCAGTATTTT
TRBJ1-1	TRBV3-1	many	TRBD1	CASSPRDRGNTEAFF	TGTGCCAGCAGCCCTAGGGACAGGGGGAACACTGAAGCTTTCTTT
TRBJ1-5	TRBV28	many	TRBD1	CASSFYSTGGYQPQHF	TGTGCCAGCAGTTTTTATTCGACAGGGGGATATCAGCCCCAGCATTTT
TRBJ2-1	TRBV11-2	many	TRBD2	CASSLITSGSNEQFF	TGTGCCAGCAGCTTAATAACTAGCGGGAGCAATGAGCAGTTCTTC
TRBJ1-2	TRBV19	few	-	CASSYPGQIYGYTF	TGTGCCAGTAGTTACCCGGGACAAATCTATGGCTACACCTTC
TRBJ2-7	TRBV28	many	-	CASSLRMGISYEQYF	TGTGCCAGCAGTCTCAGGATGGGGATCTCCTACGAGCAGTACTTC
TRBJ1-5	TRBV12-3/TRBV12-4	few	-	CASRNDRNQPQHF	TGTGCCAGCAGAAACGACAGAAATCAGCCCCAGCATTTT
TRBJ2-7	TRBV27	many	-	CASSLHLDANYEQYF	TGTGCCAGCAGTCTACATTTGGACGCAAACTACGAGCAGTACTTC
TRBJ2-1	TRBV5-1	-	-	CASSYLALTTYEQFF	TGCGCCAGCAGCTACCTAGCGCTTACAACCTATGAGCAGTTCTTC
TRBJ1-5	TRBV2	many	-	CASNTASHGQPQHF	TGTGCCAGCAATACAGCGAGTCACGGGCAGCCCCAGCATTTT
TRBJ2-5	TRBV27	many	TRBD1	CASSLLLDRGKETQYF	TGTGCCAGCAGTCTACTCCTGGACAGGGGGAAGGAGACCCAGTACTTC
TRBJ2-3	TRBV18	many	-	CASSRLVGGSDTQYF	TGTGCCAGCTCACGACTAGTCGGTGGGTCAGATACGCAGTATTTT
TRBJ1-1	TRBV7-9	few	-	CASSSATTANTEAFF	TGTGCCAGCAGCTCTGCGACGACAGCGAACACTGAAGCTTTCTTT
TRBJ2-5	TRBV18	many	-	CASSDGFQETQYF	TGTGCCAGCTCTGACGGGTTTCAAGAGACCCAGTACTTC
TRBJ1-4	TRBV7-9	many	-	CASSLAGGNEKLFF	TGTGCCAGCAGCTTAGCGGGGGGAAATGAAAAACTGTTTTTT
TRBJ2-1	TRBV27	many	-	CASSLHLNYNEQFF	TGTGCCAGCAGTTTACACCTAAATTACAATGAGCAGTTCTTC
TRBJ1-1	TRBV6-5	few	-	CASILRGDTEAFF	TGTGCCAGCATTCTCCGCGGGGACACTGAAGCTTTCTTT
TRBJ2-1	TRBV5-1	many	-	CASSRQEGTYNEQFF	TGCGCCAGCAGCCGTCAGGAGGGGACCTACAATGAGCAGTTCTTC
TRBJ1-4	TRBV7-9	few	TRBD1	CASSLWQGELREKLFF	TGTGCCAGCAGCTTATGGCAGGGGGAGCTTAGGGAAAAACTGTTTTTT
TRBJ1-1	TRBV19	many	-	CASSMGRVYAEAFF	TGTGCCAGTAGTATGGGCAGGGTATATGCTGAAGCTTTCTTT
TRBJ2-3	TRBV9	few	-	CASSVVPSERDTQYF	TGTGCCAGCAGCGTTGTCCCTAGCGAGAGAGATACGCAGTATTTT
TRBJ2-7	TRBV5-1	many	-	CASSLGSVGTYEQYF	TGCGCCAGCAGCTTGGGGTCAGTCGGGACCTACGAGCAGTACTTC
TRBJ1-1	TRBV2	many	TRBD1	CATASGQGASEAFF	TGTGCCACCGCCTCGGGGCAGGGGGCATCTGAAGCTTTCTTT
TRBJ2-5	TRBV5-6	many	-	CASLMGTAGTQYF	TGTGCCAGTCTAATGGGGACAGCGGGGACCCAGTACTTC
TRBJ1-2	TRBV28	many	-	CASSLSGAYGYTF	TGTGCCAGCAGTTTATCGGGGGCCTATGGCTACACCTTC
TRBJ2-1	TRBV6-2/TRBV6-3	-	-	CASTGTQGYYNEQFF	TGTGCCAGCACGGGTACCCAGGGTTACTACAATGAGCAGTTCTTC